This TCR beta chain came from a study of T cells in narcolepsy. Study-level information: Healthy controls were enrolled alongside patients with narcolepsy type 1 or type 2. Study conclusions and caveats: Reportedly, autoreactive clonotypes were serially detected in patients' blood but not controls'. Same-patient CSF and blood CD4+ T cell clonotypes included HCRT-specific and TRIB2-specific autoreactive ones. In some patient and control memory CD4+ samples, autoreactive clones were absent.

As regards this clone: Its antigen is not identified.

From germline, CDR1 is GTSNPN and CDR2 SVGIG (reference sequence). CDR3 size: 14 residues. V lost 6 bases and J lost 7, with 16 bases in between. Using immunoSEQ multiplex PCR, the repertoire was profiled, and TCRdb retains in-frame clones only, with some absent. The table records 30,000 to 45,000 clones, about 85% of them present only once. This receptor was obtained from a human donor with narcolepsy. The chain recombines TRBV30 with TRBJ1-6; D is ambiguous. The sequencing input was CD45RA- memory CD4+ T cells from PBMCs. The CDR3 DNA sequence: TGTGCCTGTGGTCAGGCAGGAGAGAATTCACCCCTCCACTTT. Translated, it gives CACGQAGENSPLHF.